The clone carrying this TCR beta chain has only a few counts. Its antigen is unidentified. These data are taken from a study of T-cell memory formation after mild COVID-19. Notes on the study in general: Among CD4+ contracting clones, most were CM and EM, and CD8+ ones EMRA.

In TCRdb, the 5' RACE reads were re-called with MiXCR into one record per CDR3 protein. Of roughly 130,000 distinct CDR3 sequences in the sample, about a sixth were seen once. The germline V gene encodes CDR1 SEHNR and CDR2 FQNEAQ (reference sequence). Deletions cut 1 base from V and 9 bases from J, with 7 bases between. The CDR3 is made up of 12 amino acids. Sequenced sample: PBMCs or a T cell subset sorted from them (not recorded which). V gene TRBV7-9 combines with J gene TRBJ2-1, with unresolved D. This TCR was sampled from an adult woman who had mild COVID-19 (a few samples of this study predate the infection). Cell type and time point are not known. The DNA of the CDR3 is TGTGCCAGCAGCTTAGGACACAGTGAGCAGTTCTTC. Its protein is CASSLGHSEQFF.